The rows below give T cell receptor beta chains drawn from one sample of a study of cytomegalovirus exposure and HLA in healthy donors. Profiled with immunoSEQ multiplex PCR; TCRdb holds only in-frame clones, not every one. The table records about 70,000 clones, approximately 60% of them present only once. Input material: PBMCs. Source of these receptors: a man aged 25 to 40 in good health and CMV-seronegative. Both conserved end residues are part of each CDR3. Fields, in order: J gene, D gene, V gene, clone size, CDR3 protein, CDR3 DNA. The D gene is left open where the match is weak. The listing skips clone size in some rows; elsewhere it reads once, few, many or a size class.

j_call: TRBJ2-3
d_call: TRBD2
v_call: TRBV5-4
clone_size: few
cdr3_aa: CASSLDAGGSTDTQYF
cdr3_nt: TGTGCCAGCAGCTTGGATGCGGGGGGGAGCACAGATACGCAGTATTTT

j_call: TRBJ2-1
d_call: TRBD1
v_call: TRBV7-6
clone_size: NA
cdr3_aa: CASSSIPTGANEQFF
cdr3_nt: TGTGCCAGCAGCTCAATTCCAACAGGGGCCAATGAGCAGTTCTTC

j_call: TRBJ1-5
d_call: NA
v_call: TRBV2
clone_size: NA
cdr3_aa: CASRAVNQPQHF
cdr3_nt: TGTGCCAGCAGGGCAGTGAATCAGCCCCAGCATTTT

j_call: TRBJ2-2
d_call: TRBD1
v_call: TRBV6-5
clone_size: few
cdr3_aa: CASATGAGELFF
cdr3_nt: TGTGCCAGCGCGACAGGGGCCGGGGAGCTGTTTTTT

j_call: TRBJ2-3
d_call: TRBD2
v_call: TRBV5-1
clone_size: NA
cdr3_aa: CASSALAGSSTDTQYF
cdr3_nt: TGCGCCAGCAGCGCCCTAGCGGGGTCGAGCACAGATACGCAGTATTTT

j_call: TRBJ2-1
d_call: TRBD1
v_call: TRBV23-1
clone_size: few
cdr3_aa: CASSQSDFGQGEAADKPRGFF
cdr3_nt: TGCGCCAGCAGTCAATCCGACTTCGGACAGGGGGAGGCGGCGGATAAGCCCCGCGGGTTCTTC

j_call: TRBJ2-5
d_call: TRBD1
v_call: TRBV25-1
clone_size: NA
cdr3_aa: CASSEPGQQETQYF
cdr3_nt: TGTGCCAGCAGTGAGCCGGGACAGCAAGAGACCCAGTACTTC

j_call: TRBJ2-1
d_call: NA
v_call: TRBV29-1
clone_size: NA
cdr3_aa: CSVAPTPAQIF
cdr3_nt: TGCAGCGTTGCCCCTACCCCTGCCCAAATCTTC

j_call: TRBJ1-1
d_call: NA
v_call: TRBV9
clone_size: NA
cdr3_aa: CASSVGGGDTEAFF
cdr3_nt: TGTGCCAGCAGCGTAGGGGGCGGGGACACTGAAGCTTTCTTT

j_call: TRBJ1-1
d_call: NA
v_call: TRBV7-6
clone_size: NA
cdr3_aa: CASSLTVKGGTEAFF
cdr3_nt: TGTGCCAGCAGCTTAACGGTGAAGGGAGGCACTGAAGCTTTCTTT

j_call: TRBJ2-5
d_call: NA
v_call: TRBV15
clone_size: NA
cdr3_aa: CATSRTSQETQYF
cdr3_nt: TGTGCCACCAGCAGAACTAGCCAAGAGACCCAGTACTTC

j_call: TRBJ1-2
d_call: NA
v_call: TRBV6-5
clone_size: NA
cdr3_aa: CASSSRDFNYGYTF
cdr3_nt: TGTGCCAGCAGTTCCCGGGACTTTAACTATGGCTACACCTTC

j_call: TRBJ1-2
d_call: NA
v_call: TRBV7-9
clone_size: NA
cdr3_aa: CASSPREGHHPLGGYTF
cdr3_nt: TGTGCCAGCAGCCCCCGTGAGGGACACCATCCCCTGGGTGGCTACACCTTC

j_call: TRBJ2-5
d_call: TRBD2
v_call: TRBV5-1
clone_size: few
cdr3_aa: CASSLGGEGTQYF
cdr3_nt: TGCGCCAGCAGCTTGGGTGGGGAGGGGACCCAGTACTTC

j_call: TRBJ2-5
d_call: NA
v_call: TRBV2
clone_size: few
cdr3_aa: CASSPGSETQYF
cdr3_nt: TGTGCCAGCAGCCCAGGGTCAGAGACCCAGTACTTC

j_call: TRBJ2-7
d_call: TRBD2
v_call: TRBV9
clone_size: NA
cdr3_aa: CASSVGAGDSYEQYF
cdr3_nt: TGTGCCAGCAGCGTAGGGGCGGGGGACTCCTACGAGCAGTACTTC

j_call: TRBJ1-1
d_call: TRBD1
v_call: TRBV7-9
clone_size: NA
cdr3_aa: CASSLISGGPSEAFF
cdr3_nt: TGTGCCAGCAGCTTAATCTCAGGGGGGCCCTCTGAAGCTTTCTTT

j_call: TRBJ1-3
d_call: NA
v_call: TRBV4-1
clone_size: NA
cdr3_aa: CASSHPARQKTGNTIYF
cdr3_nt: TGCGCCAGCAGCCATCCTGCCCGACAGAAAACTGGAAACACCATATATTTT

j_call: TRBJ1-5
d_call: NA
v_call: TRBV29-1
clone_size: NA
cdr3_aa: CSVVSGTEGQPQHF
cdr3_nt: TGCAGCGTTGTTTCGGGGACGGAGGGTCAGCCCCAGCATTTT

j_call: TRBJ1-2
d_call: NA
v_call: TRBV4-2
clone_size: NA
cdr3_aa: CASSQGAPWQGNGGGYTF
cdr3_nt: TGTGCCAGCAGCCAAGGCGCCCCGTGGCAGGGGAATGGGGGTGGCTACACCTTC

j_call: TRBJ1-5
d_call: TRBD1
v_call: TRBV5-4
clone_size: NA
cdr3_aa: CASSSHRDRGQPQHF
cdr3_nt: TGTGCCAGCAGCTCACACCGGGACAGGGGCCAGCCCCAGCATTTT

j_call: TRBJ1-2
d_call: TRBD1
v_call: TRBV6-5
clone_size: NA
cdr3_aa: CASSPAGGVYGYTF
cdr3_nt: TGTGCCAGCAGTCCCGCAGGGGGTGTATATGGCTACACCTTC

j_call: TRBJ1-2
d_call: NA
v_call: TRBV7-9
clone_size: NA
cdr3_aa: CASSLERDSGYTF
cdr3_nt: TGTGCCAGCAGCTTAGAAAGGGACTCTGGCTACACCTTC

j_call: TRBJ2-5
d_call: TRBD2
v_call: TRBV29-1
clone_size: NA
cdr3_aa: CSVLSGGREQYF
cdr3_nt: TGCAGCGTCCTTAGCGGGGGGAGAGAGCAGTACTTC

j_call: TRBJ1-1
d_call: TRBD1
v_call: TRBV29-1
clone_size: once
cdr3_aa: CSGQGSGGTEAFF
cdr3_nt: TGCAGCGGACAGGGGAGCGGAGGCACTGAGGCTTTCTTT

j_call: TRBJ2-7
d_call: NA
v_call: TRBV11-2
clone_size: NA
cdr3_aa: CASSTSTRAISSYEQYF
cdr3_nt: TGTGCCAGCAGCACCAGTACCAGGGCAATTAGCTCCTACGAGCAGTACTTC

j_call: TRBJ1-4
d_call: TRBD1
v_call: TRBV15
clone_size: NA
cdr3_aa: CATSRNRGKGEKLFF
cdr3_nt: TGTGCCACCAGCAGGAACAGGGGGAAAGGAGAAAAACTGTTTTTT

j_call: TRBJ1-6
d_call: NA
v_call: TRBV4-1
clone_size: NA
cdr3_aa: CASSQDRDSPLHF
cdr3_nt: TGCGCCAGCAGCCAAGATCGGGATTCACCCCTCCACTTT

j_call: TRBJ1-1
d_call: TRBD1
v_call: TRBV6-6
clone_size: NA
cdr3_aa: CASSLQGARGKEAFF
cdr3_nt: TGTGCCAGCAGTCTACAGGGGGCCCGAGGGAAAGAAGCTTTCTTT

j_call: TRBJ2-5
d_call: TRBD2
v_call: TRBV7-8
clone_size: NA
cdr3_aa: CASSAVSSGGALRETQYF
cdr3_nt: TGTGCCAGCAGCGCCGTATCTAGCGGGGGGGCCTTGAGAGAGACCCAGTACTTC

j_call: TRBJ2-7
d_call: TRBD2
v_call: TRBV7-2
clone_size: NA
cdr3_aa: CASSSSGSYEQYF
cdr3_nt: TGTGCCAGCAGTTCTAGCGGGTCCTACGAGCAGTACTTC

j_call: TRBJ2-5
d_call: TRBD2
v_call: TRBV4-2
clone_size: few
cdr3_aa: CASKPSQTRAGPGGETQYF
cdr3_nt: TGTGCCAGCAAGCCATCCCAAACGAGAGCGGGGCCCGGCGGGGAGACCCAGTACTTC

j_call: TRBJ1-5
d_call: TRBD1
v_call: TRBV11-1
clone_size: NA
cdr3_aa: CASSRGGGNQPQHF
cdr3_nt: TGTGCCAGCAGCCGAGGGGGCGGGAATCAGCCCCAGCATTTT

j_call: TRBJ1-4
d_call: NA
v_call: TRBV5-4
clone_size: few
cdr3_aa: CASSLTGQSSEKLFF
cdr3_nt: TGTGCCAGCAGCTTGACGGGTCAGTCTAGTGAAAAACTGTTTTTT

j_call: TRBJ1-1
d_call: NA
v_call: TRBV9
clone_size: NA
cdr3_aa: CASSGSPGTEAFF
cdr3_nt: TGTGCCAGCAGCGGGAGCCCGGGTACTGAAGCTTTCTTT

j_call: TRBJ1-2
d_call: NA
v_call: TRBV11-2
clone_size: NA
cdr3_aa: CASSSETGPYTF
cdr3_nt: TGTGCCAGCAGCTCCGAGACAGGTCCCTACACCTTC

j_call: TRBJ2-7
d_call: TRBD1
v_call: TRBV6-5
clone_size: NA
cdr3_aa: CASSEGQGRIEQYF
cdr3_nt: TGTGCCAGCAGTGAGGGACAGGGGCGGATCGAGCAGTACTTC

j_call: TRBJ2-1
d_call: NA
v_call: TRBV9
clone_size: NA
cdr3_aa: CASSVGAVSYNEQFF
cdr3_nt: TGTGCCAGCAGCGTAGGGGCAGTTTCCTACAATGAGCAGTTCTTC

j_call: TRBJ2-3
d_call: TRBD2
v_call: TRBV4-2
clone_size: NA
cdr3_aa: CASSQLAGVTDTQYF
cdr3_nt: TGTGCCAGCAGCCAACTAGCGGGGGTCACAGATACGCAGTATTTT

j_call: TRBJ1-2
d_call: NA
v_call: TRBV7-9
clone_size: NA
cdr3_aa: CASKLGGGLNYGYTF
cdr3_nt: TGTGCCAGCAAACTTGGGGGGGGTCTCAACTATGGCTACACCTTC

j_call: TRBJ1-1
d_call: NA
v_call: TRBV23-1
clone_size: NA
cdr3_aa: CASSPAPGDSRDTEAFF
cdr3_nt: TGCGCCAGCAGTCCCGCTCCGGGGGATTCAAGGGACACTGAAGCTTTCTTT

j_call: TRBJ2-1
d_call: NA
v_call: TRBV6-5
clone_size: few
cdr3_aa: CASSAAENSYNEQFF
cdr3_nt: TGTGCCAGCAGTGCTGCAGAAAACTCCTACAATGAGCAGTTCTTC